Presented here are 30 T cell receptor beta chains from one specimen sequenced in a study of blood T cells in healthy people across ages. With a J-beta primer mix and a sample-barcoded 5' primer, a second PCR ran about 7 to 12 cycles. MiXCR was run by TCRdb on the 5' RACE reads, yielding one entry per CDR3 protein. The sample contains under 2,000,000 distinct CDR3 sequences, around half of which appear only once. Sequencing input: blood. These receptors were obtained from a woman aged 40 to 49 in good health.

The V and J genes are TRBV5-1 and TRBJ2-5; 8 bases line up with TRBD1. CDR3 length: 14 amino acids. Germline CDR1 is SGHRS and CDR2 is YFSETQ. Trimming at V came to 4 bases and at J to 5 bases, leaving 7 bases not matched to a gene. In nucleotides, the CDR3 is TGCGCCAGCAGCCGGACAGGGTCCGAGGAGACCCAGTACTTC. Its translation: CASSRTGSEETQYF.

This sequence joins TRBV28 and TRBJ1-1, with a weak D call TRBD1 (5 bases). CDR1 and CDR2 (germline): MDHEN, SYDVKM. The CDR3 sequence is 13 residues long. The CDR3: CAIAAGGGMEAFF. DNA for the CDR3: TGTGCTATTGCCGCGGGGGGTGGTATGGAAGCTTTCTTT.

This clonotype appeared a few times. The genes are TRBV6-1 and TRBJ2-3, with 7 bases fitting TRBD1. V lost 6 bases to trimming and J lost 1 base; unmatched junction nucleotides: 19. Germline V gives CDR1 MNHNS, CDR2 SASEGT. This CDR3 is built from 19 residues. In DNA form, the CDR3 reads TGTGCCAGCAGGGGACACAGAATTGGACAGGCGGCTGGCACAGATACGCAGTATTTT. As protein: CASRGHRIGQAAGTDTQYF.

This clonotype was seen a few times. The rearrangement links TRBV7-6 to TRBJ2-6, with 10 bases lining up with TRBD1. The CDR3 has 20 amino acids. Germline values: CDR1 SGHVS, CDR2 FNYEAQ. V lost 0 bases to trimming and J lost 0 bases; unmatched junction nucleotides: 8. The CDR3 nucleotides are TGTGCCAGCAGCTTAGCCCGGACAGGGGGATTTTCCTCTGGGGCCAACGTCCTGACTTTC. Translating gives CASSLARTGGFSSGANVLTF.

V and J are TRBV20-1 and TRBJ2-5, with D unclear. CDR1 is DFQATT, CDR2 SNEGSKA, per germline (reference sequence). The V end lost 1 base, the J end lost 5 bases, and 8 bases lay between the germline ends. The CDR3 sequence is 12 residues long. The CDR3 sequence is CSARVGWETQYF. CDR3 DNA: TGCAGTGCTAGAGTGGGGTGGGAGACCCAGTACTTC.

The chain has TRBV5-6 and TRBJ2-3; 8 bases match TRBD2. The ends lost 4 bases at V and 2 bases at J; junction bases unmatched: 9. The CDR3 contains 16 residues. CDR1 SGHDT and CDR2 YYEEEE come from the germline V gene. The CDR3 sequence is CASSPGAGAFTDTQYF. The DNA of the CDR3 is TGTGCCAGCAGCCCCGGAGCGGGGGCATTCACAGATACGCAGTATTTT.

This clonotype was detected only a few times. The gene calls are TRBV6-5 and TRBJ2-1; 11 nucleotides agree with TRBD1. CDR1 and CDR2 (germline): MNHEY, SVGAGI. Trimming cost V 8 bases and J 6 bases; bases outside gene matches: 6. This CDR3 has 14 residues. The CDR3 is CASRGTGGVNEQFF. The DNA of the CDR3 is TGTGCCAGCCGGGGGACAGGGGGTGTCAATGAGCAGTTCTTC.

The chain combines TRBV7-9 with TRBJ2-7; D might be TRBD1 or TRBD2, each matching 5 bases. The CDR3 extends over 15 amino acids. Germline CDR1 is SEHNR and CDR2 is FQNEAQ (reference sequence). The germline V and J ends were trimmed by 5 bases and 7 bases, with 21 bases remaining between them. The CDR3, as DNA: TGTGCCAGCAGCCAGGGACGGGCAACAAACAATGAGCAGTACTTC. Translated: CASSQGRATNNEQYF.

The chain links TRBV5-1 to TRBJ1-6; D call uncertain. V was trimmed by 0 bases and J by 9 bases, leaving 10 bases between them. CDR3 length equals 14 residues. CDR1 SGHRS and CDR2 YFSETQ come from the germline V gene. CDR3 in DNA: TGCGCCAGCAGCTTGGAACGGAGTGGTTCACCCCTCCACTTT. As protein: CASSLERSGSPLHF.

The chain combines TRBV24-1 with TRBJ2-4, with 9 bases lining up with TRBD1. The J call may be mistaken, given a closer DNA end match to TRBJ2-7. Per the germline V gene, CDR1 is KGHDR and CDR2 is SFDVKD. The CDR3 sequence is 16 residues long. CDR3 protein: CATSDSGTGRGYEQYF. CDR3 DNA: TGTGCCACCAGTGACTCTGGGACAGGGAGGGGCTACGAGCAGTACTTC.

This sequence joins TRBV27 and TRBJ1-2, with 7 bases lining up with TRBD1. The CDR3 is 13 amino acids. Losses at the gene ends were 6 bases for V and 6 bases for J; bases not matched to a gene: 7. Germline V gene sequence: CDR1 MNHEY, CDR2 SMNVEV (reference sequence). CDR3: CASRSGTEHGYTF. Here the CDR3 DNA reads TGTGCCAGCAGAAGCGGGACAGAACATGGCTACACCTTC.

The chain couples TRBV7-2 to TRBJ1-6; D call uncertain. Per the germline V gene, CDR1 is SGHTA and CDR2 is FQGNSA. The V end was cut by 8 bases, the J end by 10 bases, with 15 bases between. The CDR3 runs 13 residues. This CDR3 is CASGRDRQSPLHF. The DNA of the CDR3 is TGTGCCAGCGGGAGGGATCGTCAATCACCCCTCCACTTT.

The CDR3, as DNA: TGTGCCAGCAGCCTCCCGGGGACAGACTCCTACGAGCAGTACTTC. Its protein product is CASSLPGTDSYEQYF. V is TRBV5-6 and J is TRBJ2-7; 7 positions agree with TRBD1. After removal of 4 bases from V and 0 bases from J, the junction contained 7 bases not matched to a gene. The CDR3 sequence is 15 residues long. The germline V gene encodes CDR1 SGHDT and CDR2 YYEEEE.

J is TRBJ2-1 and V is TRBV2, with a tentative D call TRBD2 (5 bases). V lost 8 bases, J lost 0 bases, and 14 bases lay in between. Germline V gene lookup returns CDR1 SNHLY and CDR2 FYNNEI. The CDR3 is 15 residues long. CDR3 sequence (DNA): TGTGCCAGCCAAATAGCGCCGAGCTCCTACAATGAGCAGTTCTTC. This translates into CASQIAPSSYNEQFF.

This clonotype has just a few counts. This chain connects TRBV5-1 to TRBJ2-1; 7 bases agree with TRBD2. Germline trimming cut 4 bases from V and 4 bases from J; bases unmatched to any gene: 8. The CDR3 spans 15 residues. Germline assignment: CDR1 SGHRS and CDR2 YFSETQ. The CDR3 region is CASSTGTTRYNEQFF. In nucleotides, the CDR3 is TGCGCCAGCAGCACCGGGACTACCAGATACAATGAGCAGTTCTTC.

The table lists this clonotype with a count of one. This rearrangement joins TRBV5-6 to TRBJ2-5; TRBD2 matches 7 bases. This CDR3 has 16 amino acids. Germline loops: CDR1 SGHDT, CDR2 YYEEEE. After removal of 2 bases from V and 0 bases from J, the junction contained 7 bases not matched to a gene. The CDR3 DNA sequence: TGTGCCAGCAGCTTTTTCAGCGGGGTGTACCAAGAGACCCAGTACTTC. Translating it yields CASSFFSGVYQETQYF. The entire variable domain, with the rest obtained from reference TRBV5-6 and TRBJ2-5, is as follows: DAGVTQSPTHLIKTRGQQVTLRCSPKSGHDTVSWYQQALGQGPQFIFQYYEEEERQRGNFPDRFSGHQFPNYSSELNVNALLLGDSALYLCASSFFSGVYQETQYFGPGTRLLVL.

The rearrangement uses TRBV5-1 and TRBJ2-3, with 8 bases aligning to TRBD1. J gave up 2 bases and V 2 bases, and 13 bases lay outside the gene matches. Germline CDR1 and CDR2: SGHRS and YFSETQ. The CDR3 length is 18 residues. The CDR3 coding sequence is TGCGCCAGCAGCTTACGACCTAGCCGGGACAGGATCACAGATACGCAGTATTTT. Amino acids: CASSLRPSRDRITDTQYF.

The genes are TRBV4-2 and TRBJ1-1; D may be TRBD1 (6 bases). The CDR3 contains 20 residues. CDR1 is LGHNA and CDR2 is YNFKEQ in the germline V gene. Trimming removed 3 bases at V and 1 base at J, with 27 bases between. CDR3 nucleotides: TGTGCCAGCAGCCAGGGTAAGATTCCGGGACACAAAATCCAGAACACTGAAGCTTTCTTT. This codes for CASSQGKIPGHKIQNTEAFF.

This chain connects TRBV20-1 to TRBJ1-1; D unclear. The CDR3 has 15 amino acids. Trimming stripped 3 bases from V and 0 bases from J, with 14 bases between. Germline V gene lookup returns CDR1 DFQATT and CDR2 SNEGSKA (reference sequence). The CDR3 region has the DNA TGCAGTGCTAGCCGGTCGGGGAAAGTGAACACTGAAGCTTTCTTT. This sequence encodes CSASRSGKVNTEAFF.

This clonotype was picked up one time. J is TRBJ1-1 and V is TRBV5-1; D may be TRBD1 (6 bases). Deletions cut 3 bases from V and 1 base from J, with 13 bases between. The germline V gene encodes CDR1 SGHRS and CDR2 YFSETQ. The CDR3 length is 15 residues. CDR3 coding DNA: TGCGCCAGCAGCTGGCCAGGGGCTGGGAACACTGAAGCTTTCTTT. It translates to CASSWPGAGNTEAFF.

The chain has TRBV18 and TRBJ2-1, with D possibly matching TRBD2 (5 bases). Germline V gene data show CDR1 as KGHSH and CDR2 as LQKENI. CDR3 length: 15 residues. V lost 6 bases, J lost 6 bases, and 18 bases lay in between. CDR3 DNA sequence: TGTGCCAGCTCGCTACACGCCCGGGGTGGCAATGAGCAGTTCTTC. The encoded protein is CASSLHARGGNEQFF. Looking up the rest from reference TRBV18 and TRBJ2-1 gives the full variable domain: NAGVMQNPRHLVRRRGQEARLRCSPMKGHSHVYWYRQLPEEGLKFMVYLQKENIIDESGMPKERFSAEFPKEGPSILRIQQVVRGDSAAYFCASSLHARGGNEQFFGPGTRLTVL.

The rearrangement uses TRBV7-2 and TRBJ2-3; 8 bases fit TRBD2. The V and J ends lost 5 bases and 0 bases, in that order; junction bases with no gene match: 16. There are 19 residues in the CDR3. Germline CDR1 SGHTA, CDR2 FQGNSA. The CDR3 DNA is TGTGCCAGCAGCCTTAACCCCGGACGAGCGGGGGATAGCACAGATACGCAGTATTTT. Its translation: CASSLNPGRAGDSTDTQYF. The variable domain in full, with the rest retrieved from reference TRBV7-2 and TRBJ2-3, is GAGVSQSPSNKVTEKGKDVELRCDPISGHTALYWYRQSLGQGLEFLIYFQGNSAPDKSGLPSDRFSAERTGGSVSTLTIQRTQQEDSAVYLCASSLNPGRAGDSTDTQYFGPGTRLTVL.

The CDR3, as DNA: TGTGCCATCAGTGAAACCTCGGACGGCTACACCTTC. This encodes CAISETSDGYTF. The chain joins TRBV10-3 to TRBJ1-2; D remains unclear. The CDR3 has 12 amino acids. The germline gives CDR1 ENHRY, CDR2 SYGVKD. V lost 3 bases and J lost 8, with 10 bases in between.

This clonotype has a handful of counts. The J gene is TRBJ2-7, the V gene TRBV28, with D perhaps given as TRBD1 or TRBD2 (5 bases each). Germline V gene sequence: CDR1 MDHEN, CDR2 SYDVKM. The length of the CDR3 is 15 residues. Deletions cut 8 bases from V and 4 bases from J, with 21 bases between. The CDR3: CASFGSRDQNYEQYF. As DNA, the CDR3 is TGTGCCAGCTTCGGTTCCAGGGACCAGAATTACGAGCAGTACTTC.

The chain uses TRBV4-3 and TRBJ2-1, with D perhaps being TRBD1 or TRBD2 (5 bases each). CDR3 size: 17 residues. V dropped 2 bases and J dropped 4 bases, with 18 bases sitting between them. The germline V gene has CDR1 LGHNA and CDR2 YSLEER. CDR3 bases: TGCGCCAGCAGCCAACCGGGAACCGGGACCGAATACAATGAGCAGTTCTTC. This codes for CASSQPGTGTEYNEQFF.

This clonotype came up a few times. The V and J genes are TRBV12-3 or TRBV12-4 and TRBJ2-3; perhaps D is TRBD1 or TRBD2 (6 bases each). The CDR3 covers 15 residues. V was cut by 6 bases and J by 9 bases, with 22 bases left in between. The CDR3 protein is CASSATSGAGATQYF. The CDR3 coding sequence is TGTGCCAGCAGCGCTACTTCGGGGGCCGGAGCAACGCAGTATTTT.

This clonotype was detected only a few times. The V and J genes are TRBV20-1 and TRBJ2-1, with TRBD2 matching over 9 bases. V lost 4 bases and J lost 1; bases outside the gene matches: 14. The CDR3 loop spans 18 amino acids. CDR1 is DFQATT, CDR2 SNEGSKA, per germline (reference sequence). In nucleotides, the CDR3 is TGCAGTGCTATATATTGGCTAGCGGGGTTCGTTTCCTACAATGAGCAGTTCTTC. It yields the protein CSAIYWLAGFVSYNEQFF.

The rearrangement joins TRBV6-2 or TRBV6-3 to TRBJ2-4; TRBD1 aligns across 8 bases. The CDR3 contains 15 residues. The V and J ends lost 5 bases and 1 base, in that order; junction bases with no gene match: 4. CDR1 and CDR2 from the germline V gene are MNHEY and SVGEGT. The CDR3 is CASSNQGAAKNIQYF. The CDR3 DNA reads as TGTGCCAGCAGTAACCAGGGGGCGGCCAAAAACATTCAGTACTTC.

The gene calls are TRBV20-1 and TRBJ2-7; maybe TRBD1 (5 bases). This CDR3 comprises 13 residues. The V end lost 3 bases, the J end lost 3 bases, and 12 bases lay between the germline ends. Germline V gene data show CDR1 as DFQATT and CDR2 as SNEGSKA (reference sequence). The CDR3 loop reads CSASTTGNYEQYF. The CDR3 nucleotides read TGCAGTGCTAGTACCACAGGCAACTACGAGCAGTACTTC.

The genes are TRBV25-1 and TRBJ2-3; 9 bases are shared with TRBD2. The length of the CDR3 is 16 residues. Germline CDR1 MGHDK, CDR2 SYGVNS. Trimming cost V 7 bases and J 0 bases; bases outside gene matches: 8. The CDR3 DNA sequence: TGTGCCAGCACGAATCAGCGGGGGGCCAGCACAGATACGCAGTATTTT. It yields the protein CASTNQRGASTDTQYF.